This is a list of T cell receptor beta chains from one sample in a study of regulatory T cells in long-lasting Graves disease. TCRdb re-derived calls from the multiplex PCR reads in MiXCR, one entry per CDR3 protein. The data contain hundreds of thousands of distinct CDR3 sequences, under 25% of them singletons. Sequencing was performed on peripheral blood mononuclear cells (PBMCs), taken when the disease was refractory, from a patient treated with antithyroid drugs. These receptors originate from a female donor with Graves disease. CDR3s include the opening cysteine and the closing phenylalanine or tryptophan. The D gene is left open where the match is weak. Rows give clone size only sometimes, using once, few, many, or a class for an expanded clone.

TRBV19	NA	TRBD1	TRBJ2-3	CASSPGTGLTDTQYF	TGTGCCAGTAGCCCAGGGACAGGCCTCACAGATACGCAGTATTTT
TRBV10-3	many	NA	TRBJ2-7	CAISEGGTSGAYEQYF	TGTGCCATCAGTGAGGGAGGGACGTCCGGCGCCTACGAGCAGTACTTC
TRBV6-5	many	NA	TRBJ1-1	CASSYGPGMNTEAFF	TGTGCCAGCAGTTATGGACCGGGGATGAACACTGAAGCTTTCTTT
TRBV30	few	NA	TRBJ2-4	CAWSPGAKNIQYF	TGTGCCTGGAGTCCTGGGGCCAAAAACATTCAGTACTTC
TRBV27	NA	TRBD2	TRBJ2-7	CASSTASGSFPYEQYF	TGTGCCAGCAGTACGGCTAGCGGGAGTTTTCCCTACGAGCAGTACTTC
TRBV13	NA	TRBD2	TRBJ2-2	CASSHGTSGPNTGELFF	TGTGCCAGCAGCCACGGGACTAGCGGACCGAACACCGGGGAGCTGTTTTTT
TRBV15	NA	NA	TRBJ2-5	CATSRDHGLETQYF	TGTGCCACCAGCAGAGATCACGGTTTGGAGACCCAGTACTTC
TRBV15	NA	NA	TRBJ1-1	CATSRDRLPMNTEAFF	TGTGCCACCAGCAGAGATCGATTACCCATGAACACTGAAGCTTTCTTT
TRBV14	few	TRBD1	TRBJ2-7	CASSRTGNYHEQYF	TGTGCCAGCAGCCGGACAGGGAATTATCACGAGCAGTACTTC
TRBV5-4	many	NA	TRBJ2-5	CASSMGLQETQYF	TGTGCCAGCAGCATGGGACTGCAAGAGACCCAGTACTTC
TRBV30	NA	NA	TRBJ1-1	CDWSVRQNTEAFF	TGTGACTGGAGTGTACGACAGAACACTGAAGCTTTCTTT
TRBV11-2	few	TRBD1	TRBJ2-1	CASSYDRGWDNEQFF	TGTGCCAGCAGCTACGACAGGGGGTGGGACAATGAGCAGTTCTTC
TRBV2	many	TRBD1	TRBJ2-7	CAGGQGYEQYF	TGTGCCGGAGGACAGGGCTACGAGCAGTACTTC
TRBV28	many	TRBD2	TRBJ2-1	CASSFEVSGIRGIEQFF	TGTGCCAGCAGTTTTGAGGTTAGCGGGATCCGGGGGATCGAGCAGTTCTTC
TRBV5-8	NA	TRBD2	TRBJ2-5	CASSSTGLAGDVISETQYF	TGTGCCAGCAGCTCCACGGGACTAGCGGGAGATGTGATTTCGGAGACCCAGTACTTC
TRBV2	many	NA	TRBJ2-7	CASSEGQGLYEQYF	TGTGCCAGCAGTGAAGGCCAGGGGCTCTACGAGCAGTACTTC